In this sample, the clone carrying this TCR beta chain turned up a few times. This sample was taken from a study of shared clonotypes between healthy human individuals. In the naive CD8 group, cells lacked CD45RO and were positively selected for CCR7, so terminally differentiated effector memory CD45RA+ cells were left out. TCRdb's table, derived via immunoSEQ multiplex PCR, lists solely in-frame clones and lacks some. This table has roughly 1,800,000 clones, just under 95% appearing once. V was clipped by 3 bases and J by 2 bases, with 8 bases between them. Germline V gives CDR1 LNHDA, CDR2 SQIVND (reference sequence). The CDR3 has 14 amino acids.

The receptor comes from a man younger than 30 in good health. The chain links TRBV19 to TRBJ2-1; D is undetermined. Sequencing was done on a sample of naive CD8+ T cells sorted from blood. The CDR3 is CASSIPRAYNEQFF. The CDR3 DNA reads as TGTGCCAGTAGTATCCCCAGAGCCTACAATGAGCAGTTCTTC.